The 26 T cell receptor beta chains reported below all come from one sample, sequenced in a study of T cells in Graves' hyperthyroidism and ophthalmopathy. There were TCR beta CDR3 regions amplified from RNA transcripts. Researchers ran a first-round RT-PCR on the TCR CDR3 using the HTBI primer set. TCRdb reprocessed the multiplex PCR reads via MiXCR and lists one record per CDR3 protein. Of 300,000 to 350,000 distinct CDR3 sequences listed, approximately 15% are singletons. The specimen was blood. The receptor set was obtained from a woman under 40 with Graves' hyperthyroidism.

This clonotype appeared many times. V is TRBV12-3 or TRBV12-4 and J is TRBJ2-4; a weak D match, TRBD1 (6 bases). The CDR3 has 15 residues. V lost 5 bases, J lost 8 bases, and 19 bases lay in between. DNA of the CDR3: TGTGCCAGCAGTCCGTCAGCCGGGACAAGATACATTCAGTACTTC. Amino acids: CASSPSAGTRYIQYF.

The table lists this clonotype with many counts. V gene TRBV28 combines with J gene TRBJ1-1, with 7 bases aligning to TRBD1. The germline V gene encodes CDR1 MDHEN and CDR2 SYDVKM. Trimming removed 7 bases from V and 9 bases from J; junction bases left unmatched: 5. The CDR3 length is 11 residues. The CDR3 protein is CASIGRGQAFF. The CDR3 DNA reads TGTGCCAGCATAGGGAGGGGGCAAGCTTTCTTT.

For this clonotype: This may stem from a read error, because a much larger clone lies one nucleotide away. The chain is built from TRBV7-3 and TRBJ2-3; a possible D gene is TRBD2 (6 bases). The germline CDR1 and CDR2 sequences are SGHTA and FQGTGA. Trimming took 5 bases from V and 1 from J, leaving 13 bases between them. The CDR3 sequence is 15 residues long. The CDR3 sequence is CASSPTAGRTDTQYF. DNA of the CDR3: TGTGCCAGCAGCCCCACGGCGGGACGCACAGATACGCAGTATTTT. Variable domain in full (rest from reference TRBV7-3 and TRBJ2-3): GAGVSQTPSNKVTEKGKYVELRCDPISGHTALYWYRQSLGQGPEFLIYFQGTGAADDSGLPNDRFFAVRPEGSVSTLKIQRTERGDSAVYLCASSPTAGRTDTQYFGPGTRLTVL.

V gene TRBV28 combines with J gene TRBJ2-3, with D possibly being TRBD2 (6 bases). The germline gives CDR1 MDHEN, CDR2 SYDVKM. This CDR3 has 16 residues. Deletions cut 6 bases from V and 1 base from J, with 17 bases between. CDR3 residues: CASRPSTGTRTDTQYF. For the CDR3, the DNA is TGTGCCAGCAGACCCTCAACCGGGACTCGCACAGATACGCAGTATTTT.

The V gene is TRBV6-1, the J gene TRBJ2-3, with 9 bases that match TRBD2. V lost 5 bases to trimming and J lost 4 bases; unmatched junction nucleotides: 7. Per the germline V gene, CDR1 is MNHNS and CDR2 is SASEGT. The CDR3 has 15 amino acids. CDR3 sequence: CASSPVAGAADTQYF. For the CDR3, the DNA is TGTGCCAGCAGTCCCGTAGCGGGAGCGGCAGATACGCAGTATTTT.

The chain uses TRBV7-6 and TRBJ1-6; D not resolved. Looked up from germline, CDR1 is SGHVS and CDR2 is FNYEAQ. This CDR3 is 14 amino acids long. Between the trimmed V and J ends, which lost 4 bases and 8 bases, there was a span of 12 bases. The CDR3 spells CASSSLPADSPLHF. In DNA, the CDR3 is TGTGCCAGCAGCTCCCTGCCGGCAGATTCACCCCTCCACTTT.

This clonotype has a handful of counts. V usage is TRBV5-6 and J usage is TRBJ2-6, with D hard to call. Germline V gene lookup returns CDR1 SGHDT and CDR2 YYEEEE. CDR3 length: 17 residues. The V end lost 2 bases, the J end lost 0 bases, and 12 bases lay between the germline ends. CDR3 sequence (DNA): TGTGCCAGCAGCTTTCAGGACGGGCACTCTGGGGCCAACGTCCTGACTTTC. Residues: CASSFQDGHSGANVLTF. The whole variable domain, remainder taken from reference TRBV5-6 and TRBJ2-6, is DAGVTQSPTHLIKTRGQQVTLRCSPKSGHDTVSWYQQALGQGPQFIFQYYEEEERQRGNFPDRFSGHQFPNYSSELNVNALLLGDSALYLCASSFQDGHSGANVLTFGAGSRLTVL.

The gene calls are TRBV11-3 and TRBJ2-1; D is perhaps TRBD2 (6 bases). This CDR3 spans 16 amino acids. Trimming shortened V by 2 bases and J by 4 bases, and 15 bases separated the two germline ends. The V gene's germline CDR1 is SGHNT and CDR2 YENEEA. The CDR3 nucleotides are TGTGCCAGCAGCTTAAGAGGTCTAGCGATATACAATGAGCAGTTCTTC. Translation gives CASSLRGLAIYNEQFF.

The chain recombines TRBV3-1 with TRBJ2-5, with D tentatively TRBD1 or TRBD2 (5 bases each). Trimming removed 1 base from V and 0 bases from J, with 9 bases in between. The CDR3 is 15 amino acids. Germline CDR1 reads LGHDT; CDR2 reads YNNKEL (reference sequence). The CDR3 is CASSQVEGYQETQYF. The CDR3 coding sequence is TGTGCCAGCAGCCAAGTTGAGGGGTACCAAGAGACCCAGTACTTC.

This clonotype has at least ten counts. A read error may account for a junction end that differs from germline. The chain uses TRBV7-7 and TRBJ2-1, with TRBD2 matching over 7 bases. CDR3 length equals 15 residues. Per germline, CDR1 SSHAT and CDR2 FNYEAQ (reference sequence). DNA for the CDR3: TGTGCTAGCAGCTTATTATCCGCGGGAGCGAATGAGCAGTTCTTC. Protein: CASSLLSAGANEQFF.

This clonotype was picked up many times. The rearrangement joins TRBV28 to TRBJ2-2, with 10 bases lining up with TRBD1. Germline-derived CDR1 and CDR2 are MDHEN and SYDVKM. V lost 2 bases and J lost 6; bases outside the gene matches: 6. The CDR3 runs to 16 residues. CDR3 DNA: TGTGCCAGCAGTTTAGTCCCGGGACAGGGGCCCGGGGAGCTGTTTTTT. Its translation is CASSLVPGQGPGELFF.

In its sample, this clonotype was seen many times. This rearrangement joins TRBV5-1 to TRBJ2-3; TRBD2 is a possible D gene (5 bases). The CDR3 loop spans 15 amino acids. V lost 7 bases to trimming and J lost 2 bases, with 17 bases between them. Germline-derived CDR1 and CDR2 are SGHRS and YFSETQ. The CDR3 DNA reads TGCGCCAGCGGAGAAGAGCGGAGCCTCACAGATACGCAGTATTTT. Translation: CASGEERSLTDTQYF.

This clonotype was seen repeatedly, ten times or more. The chain employs TRBV3-1 and TRBJ1-1; 7 bases are shared with TRBD1. The V segment lost 3 bases and the J segment 10 bases; nucleotides outside the gene matches: 8. This CDR3 is 13 amino acids long. Looked up from germline, CDR1 is LGHDT and CDR2 is YNNKEL (reference sequence). CDR3 sequence (DNA): TGTGCCAGCAGCCACGCTCAGGGGGGACGAGCTTTCTTT. Encoded protein: CASSHAQGGRAFF.

This clonotype appeared a few times. The CDR3 DNA follows: TGCAGCGTTCAACACGGAGGTACTACGACTTACACCTTC. The encoded protein is CSVQHGGTTTYTF. V is TRBV29-1 and J is TRBJ1-2; no definite D call. V lost 5 bases to trimming and J lost 11 bases, with 21 bases between them. This CDR3 is built from 13 residues. Looked up from germline, CDR1 is SQVTM and CDR2 is ANQGSEA.

The chain links TRBV5-1 to TRBJ2-5; TRBD2 matches 12 bases. This CDR3 contains 13 residues. Germline lookup yields CDR1 SGHRS and CDR2 YFSETQ. Trimming removed 3 bases from V and 13 bases from J; junction bases left unmatched: 7. CDR3 protein: CASSYELAGGLYF. The CDR3 DNA is TGCGCCAGCAGCTACGAACTAGCGGGAGGTCTGTACTTC.

V and J are TRBV19 and TRBJ2-2; D assignment may be TRBD1 or TRBD2 (5 bases each). The V and J ends lost 3 bases and 6 bases respectively, with 11 bases between them. Germline CDR1 and CDR2: LNHDA and SQIVND (reference sequence). CDR3 size: 14 residues. The CDR3 spells CASSIIRDAGELFF. CDR3 DNA sequence: TGTGCCAGTAGTATTATCAGGGACGCCGGGGAGCTGTTTTTT.

This clonotype was counted at least ten times. This chain joins TRBV3-1 and TRBJ2-1; D gene unclear. V was trimmed by 0 bases and J by 7 bases, leaving 10 bases between them. Per the germline V gene, CDR1 is LGHDT and CDR2 is YNNKEL (reference sequence). The CDR3 length is 14 residues. The CDR3 protein is CASSQERLQNEQFF. The CDR3 coding sequence is TGTGCCAGCAGCCAAGAACGGCTTCAAAATGAGCAGTTCTTC.

This clonotype was counted ten times or more. This chain links TRBV28 with TRBJ2-7; 8 positions agree with TRBD2. The CDR3 runs to 15 residues. The V and J ends lost 1 base and 4 bases, in that order; junction bases with no gene match: 6. CDR1 and CDR2 from the germline V gene are MDHEN and SYDVKM. The DNA of the CDR3 is TGTGCCAGCAGTTTATCCAGCGGGAGAAAGTACGAGCAGTACTTC. Translating it yields CASSLSSGRKYEQYF.

This clonotype was observed many times. The gene calls are TRBV29-1 and TRBJ2-3; D is possibly TRBD2 (5 bases). Germline assignment: CDR1 SQVTM and CDR2 ANQGSEA. The CDR3 runs 14 residues. Trimming pared 4 bases from V and 6 bases from J, leaving 17 bases between. CDR3: CSVVFPRVSDTQYF. The CDR3 nucleotides are TGCAGCGTTGTTTTTCCGAGGGTGTCGGATACGCAGTATTTT.

The V call is TRBV30, the J call TRBJ2-5; the D gene is possibly TRBD1 (6 bases). V gave up 1 base and J gave up 4 bases, with 13 bases separating them. The CDR3 runs 14 residues. The germline V gene encodes CDR1 GTSNPN and CDR2 SVGIG (reference sequence). Written as DNA, the CDR3 is TGTGCCTGGAGTGGGGACCTCAGGGGAGAGACCCAGTACTTC. Protein: CAWSGDLRGETQYF.

This clonotype was seen ten or more times. This chain links TRBV6-2 or TRBV6-3 with TRBJ2-5; D ambiguous. The germline V gene has CDR1 MNHEY and CDR2 SVGEGT. V lost 3 bases to trimming and J lost 4 bases, with 9 bases between them. The length of the CDR3 is 13 residues. Here the CDR3 reads CASSYSRTETQYF. CDR3 bases: TGTGCCAGCAGTTATTCTAGGACAGAGACCCAGTACTTC.

The chain has TRBV10-2 and TRBJ2-1; D not certain. Germline V gene sequence: CDR1 WSHSY, CDR2 SAAADI. V lost 2 bases, J lost 3 bases, and 5 bases lay in between. The CDR3 runs 13 residues. The CDR3: CASSEARYNEQFF. The CDR3 DNA is TGCGCCAGCAGTGAGGCTCGCTACAATGAGCAGTTCTTC.

The table lists this clonotype with many counts. This sequence joins TRBV29-1 and TRBJ1-5; TRBD1 matches 7 bases. CDR3 size: 14 residues. The germline V gene encodes CDR1 SQVTM and CDR2 ANQGSEA. Losses at the gene ends were 4 bases for V and 4 bases for J; bases not matched to a gene: 7. CDR3 in amino acids: CSVANRGRNQPQHF. The CDR3 coding sequence is TGCAGCGTTGCAAACAGGGGCAGGAATCAGCCCCAGCATTTT.

The chain uses TRBV9 and TRBJ2-1, with D tentatively TRBD2 (6 bases). Between the trimmed V and J ends, which lost 0 bases and 4 bases, there was a span of 8 bases. Germline CDR1 reads SGDLS; CDR2 reads YYNGEE. The CDR3 has 14 amino acids. Here the CDR3 reads CASSVGRGYNEQFF. The DNA of the CDR3 is TGTGCCAGCAGCGTAGGGAGGGGATACAATGAGCAGTTCTTC.

This clonotype was observed a handful of times. This chain links TRBV29-1 with TRBJ2-7, with D possibly TRBD2 on 6 matching bases. The CDR3 is 12 amino acids. Trimming took 4 bases from V and 6 from J, leaving 13 bases between them. Germline-derived CDR1 and CDR2 are SQVTM and ANQGSEA. Here the CDR3 DNA reads TGCAGCGTTGGGGAACTAGCCTCCGAGCAGTACTTC. Protein sequence: CSVGELASEQYF.

This clonotype was seen ten or more times. The CDR3 region has the DNA TGTGCCAGCAGCCCAATCGGGGGCTCGAACACCGGGGAGCTGTTTTTT. As protein: CASSPIGGSNTGELFF. The chain combines TRBV11-2 with TRBJ2-2; D is perhaps TRBD1 or TRBD2 (6 bases each). This CDR3 has 16 residues. The germline V gene encodes CDR1 SGHAT and CDR2 FQNNGV. Between the trimmed V and J ends, which lost 5 bases and 0 bases, there was a span of 13 bases.